This TCR beta chain was sequenced in a study of OX40 agonist ivuxolimab in advanced cancers. At the level of the study: Ivuxolimab, which is an agonistic anti-OX40 (CD134) antibody, was administered to the patients. General study findings and limits: Relative to CD4+, CD8+ T cells held more expanded clones on average.

The CDR3 loop spans 19 amino acids. V lost 0 bases, J lost 2 bases, and 9 bases stayed unmatched. Looked up from germline, CDR1 is SGHDT and CDR2 is YYEEEE. The data were produced by immunoSEQ multiplex PCR, yet TCRdb's version contains in-frame clones alone and is incomplete. The table has 37,000 or so clones, approximately 84% seen once. Notes on this clone: The antigen is not known.

Source: CD4+ or CD8+ T cells sorted from blood, taken in a trial of the OX40 agonist ivuxolimab. The rearrangement uses TRBV5-6 and TRBJ2-1, with TRBD2 matching 12 bases. The TCR originated in an adult with an advanced solid tumor such as melanoma, head and neck, liver or kidney cancer. DNA for the CDR3: TGTGCCAGCAGCTTGGGGCTAGCGGGGGGGCTGGGACCCTACAATGAGCAGTTCTTC. Amino acids: CASSLGLAGGLGPYNEQFF.